The rows below give T cell receptor beta chains drawn from one sample of a study of Ad26.COV2.S vaccination and SARS-CoV-2 variants. Method: immunoSEQ multiplex PCR; TCRdb's copy keeps in-frame clones and lacks some. The sample carries around 300,000 clones, roughly 90% recorded once. This specimen was peripheral blood, taken in a trial of Ad26.COV2.S vaccine versus placebo. All receptors derive from a person aged 18-65 years who received the Ad26.COV2.S COVID-19 vaccine or a placebo. The CDR3 runs from the conserved cysteine through the conserved F or W. Not all rows give a size; the values are once, few, many and, for expanded clones, a class.

j_gene,v_gene,abundance,CDR3aa
TRBJ2-1,TRBV7-8,.,CASSLADRAGALSYNEQFF
TRBJ1-2,TRBV12-3/TRBV12-4,few,CASSFSGGGYTF
TRBJ1-1,TRBV4-3,.,CASSHGTGAIDRNTEAFF
TRBJ2-3,TRBV11-2,.,CASSIGLAATDTQYF
TRBJ2-5,TRBV5-5,.,CASSLSYRQETQYF
TRBJ1-2,TRBV7-9,.,CASSLAPLSDRVGGYTF
TRBJ1-6,TRBV7-9,.,CASSSLLSPLHF
TRBJ1-2,TRBV7-9,.,CASSARQGPNYGYTF
TRBJ1-4,TRBV5-1,.,CASSFDLGEKLFF
TRBJ1-6,TRBV7-8,.,CASSQLTDQNSPLHF
TRBJ2-3,TRBV11-2,.,CASSLGSVLSFYTDTQYF
TRBJ2-3,TRBV27,.,CAIKQGANADTQYF
TRBJ1-6,TRBV27,few,CASNLGDNSPLHF
TRBJ1-2,TRBV7-9,.,CASSLAGAGGMANYGYTF
TRBJ2-1,TRBV4-1,.,CASSQTGLAASSYNEQFF
TRBJ2-2,TRBV4-3,.,CASSQGEQMNTGELFF
TRBJ2-2,TRBV11-3,few,CASSSTGELFF
TRBJ2-1,TRBV2,.,CASTRWPRGGNEQFF
TRBJ1-5,TRBV5-1,.,CASRIALNQPQHF
TRBJ1-2,TRBV7-3,.,CASSPGQGGYGYTF
TRBJ1-2,TRBV7-9,.,CASSAILGRSGGYTF
TRBJ1-1,TRBV11-2,.,CASSLVSGYTEAFF
TRBJ1-4,TRBV25-1,.,CASSIGQGQKLFF
TRBJ2-1,TRBV6-4,.,CASSVEETNEQFF
TRBJ2-3,TRBV4-1,.,CASMDTGTDTQYF
TRBJ1-2,TRBV19,.,CASSLRGVGDYGYTF
TRBJ1-2,TRBV4-3,.,CASSQERDRVIGGYTF
TRBJ2-2,TRBV9,.,CASSVEGIGELFF
TRBJ2-5,TRBV7-2,.,CASSPDRGETQYF
TRBJ1-1,TRBV4-1,.,CASSLILGGKEAFF
TRBJ2-2,TRBV9,.,CASSVGLAGNTGELFF
TRBJ2-3,TRBV21-1,.,CASSLRDRASTDTQYF
TRBJ2-7,TRBV2,.,CASSVGPTAEQYF
TRBJ1-2,TRBV19,.,CASWTLNYGYTF
TRBJ2-7,TRBV18,.,CASSPQTGVNEQYF
TRBJ2-5,TRBV9,.,CASSVGGQYQETQYF
TRBJ2-3,TRBV30,once,CAWRSGASRADTQYF
TRBJ2-3,TRBV10-3,.,CAISESGVADTQYF